This T cell receptor (beta chain) was recorded in a study of cytomegalovirus exposure and HLA in healthy donors. The PCR had 60 Vbeta and 13 Jbeta primers. The repertoire was sequenced with immunoSEQ multiplex PCR; TCRdb's copy has only in-frame clones and lacks some. Of 120,000 or so clones detected, over 75% appear once; the ten largest clones hold around 1.5%. The clonotype was recovered from a woman between 18 and 30 years old in good health and CMV-seronegative. The sample was PBMCs.

The CDR3 is CASSNQGIGTEAFF. CDR3 DNA: TGTGCCAGCAGTAATCAGGGGATTGGCACTGAAGCTTTCTTT. This rearrangement joins TRBV2 to TRBJ1-1; perhaps TRBD1 as D (6 bases). Germline lookup yields CDR1 SNHLY and CDR2 FYNNEI. V lost 5 bases and J 4 bases, leaving 14 bases between the germline ends. There are 14 residues in the CDR3.